The 2 T cell receptor beta chains presented below share a single source sample, sequenced in a study of blood T cell repertoires in COVID-19. The data were produced by immunoSEQ multiplex PCR, yet TCRdb's version contains in-frame clones alone and is incomplete. The sample includes about 150,000 clones, about 88% seen only once; the top ten take more than 2%. The sequencing sample was made of peripheral blood. These receptor sequences come from a woman aged 70 to 79 with acute or convalescent COVID-19.

V and J are TRBV19 and TRBJ1-2; 7 positions match TRBD1. CDR3 size: 13 residues. Germline values: CDR1 LNHDA, CDR2 SQIVND (reference sequence). V lost 3 bases, J lost 4 bases, and 2 bases stayed unmatched. CDR3 in amino acids: CASSIYRGYGYTF. The CDR3 coding sequence is TGTGCCAGTAGTATCTACAGGGGCTATGGCTACACCTTC. Together with reference TRBV19 and TRBJ1-2, the CDR3 gives the full variable domain: DGGITQSPKYLFRKEGQNVTLSCEQNLNHDAMYWYRQDPGQGLRLIYYSQIVNDFQKGDIAEGYSVSREKKESFPLTVTSAQKNPTAFYLCASSIYRGYGYTFGSGTRLTVV.

The chain employs TRBV11-2 and TRBJ2-3; possible D gene TRBD2, 6 bases. V was trimmed by 3 bases and J by 1 base, leaving 11 bases between them. Germline V lookup: CDR1 SGHAT, CDR2 FQNNGV. The CDR3 is 15 amino acids. The CDR3 DNA reads as TGTGCCAGCAGCTTGTACGGGAGCGGCACAGATACGCAGTATTTT. Protein: CASSLYGSGTDTQYF.